What follows are 20 T cell receptor beta chains derived from one specimen sequenced in a study of patients and donors after allogeneic stem cell transplantation. TCRdb reprocessed the RT-PCR reads via MiXCR and lists one record per CDR3 protein. Here the sample spans 920,000 or so distinct CDR3 sequences, approximately 19% being singletons. Sequencing was done on a sample of blood, either unsorted or a sorted T cell fraction (not recorded which). The source is a human donor who was either an allogeneic HSCT recipient or a stem cell or donor lymphocyte infusion donor (not recorded which). It is not recorded whose cells these are; they may come from a transplant donor.

The chain uses TRBV6-5 and TRBJ1-2; D gene ambiguous. The CDR3 is made up of 16 amino acids. Trimming stripped 0 bases from V and 0 bases from J, with 11 bases between. Per the germline V gene, CDR1 is MNHEY and CDR2 is SVGAGI. The CDR3 DNA follows: TGTGCCAGCAGTTACTCTCAGGATTTAGCTAACTATGGCTACACCTTC. This gives the protein CASSYSQDLANYGYTF.

This chain joins TRBV27 and TRBJ1-2, with TRBD1 matching 10 bases. J was trimmed by 6 bases and V by 6 bases; bases with no gene match: 4. The CDR3 is 13 amino acids. Germline CDR1 MNHEY, CDR2 SMNVEV (reference sequence). The CDR3 here is CASSRQGAHGYTF. For the CDR3, the DNA is TGTGCCAGCAGCCGACAGGGGGCTCATGGCTACACCTTC.

This clonotype was observed a few times. This chain joins TRBV2 and TRBJ2-5, with D maybe TRBD2 (6 bases). Trimming shortened V by 3 bases and J by 7 bases, and 15 bases separated the two germline ends. This CDR3 is built from 14 residues. Germline loops: CDR1 SNHLY, CDR2 FYNNEI. CDR3 protein: CASSDGTAVVTQYF. The CDR3 DNA sequence: TGTGCCAGCAGTGACGGGACTGCCGTTGTGACCCAGTACTTC.

This clonotype was found a few times. This chain links TRBV25-1 with TRBJ2-1; D is possibly TRBD2 (5 bases). Germline loops: CDR1 MGHDK, CDR2 SYGVNS. The CDR3 spans 13 residues. Trimming removed 6 bases at V and 9 bases at J, with 15 bases between. CDR3 sequence (DNA): TGTGCCAGCAGCGGGATAGGTAGTGGTGAGCAGTTCTTC. Translation gives CASSGIGSGEQFF. Full variable domain (remainder filled in from reference TRBV25-1 and TRBJ2-1): EADIYQTPRYLVIGTGKKITLECSQTMGHDKMYWYQQDPGMELHLIHYSYGVNSTEKGDLSSESTVSRIRTEHFPLTLESARPSHTSQYLCASSGIGSGEQFFGPGTRLTVL.

The genes are TRBV24-1 and TRBJ1-1; D ambiguous. This CDR3 has 13 amino acids. Per the germline V gene, CDR1 is KGHDR and CDR2 is SFDVKD. V shed 3 bases and J shed 9 bases, with 13 bases lying between them. The CDR3 loop is CATSDPFLSKAFF. The CDR3 DNA sequence: TGTGCCACCAGTGATCCCTTCCTGTCTAAAGCTTTCTTT.

This clonotype was counted a few times. The chain has TRBV27 and TRBJ2-1; D is undetermined. CDR1 is MNHEY, CDR2 SMNVEV, per germline (reference sequence). The length of the CDR3 is 13 residues. V lost 6 bases, J lost 5 bases, and 11 bases lay in between. The CDR3 DNA reads as TGTGCCAGCAGGCAGGCGGAGCACAATGAGCAGTTCTTC. Its protein is CASRQAEHNEQFF.

The gene calls are TRBV18 and TRBJ1-1, with 8 positions matching TRBD1. Germline V gene lookup returns CDR1 KGHSH and CDR2 LQKENI. This CDR3 region has 15 residues. V lost 0 bases to trimming and J lost 9 bases; unmatched junction nucleotides: 9. The chain's CDR3 is CASSPPGGQGAKAFF. CDR3 sequence (DNA): TGTGCCAGCTCACCACCAGGGGGGCAGGGGGCGAAAGCTTTCTTT.

This chain links TRBV15 with TRBJ2-1; the D gene is possibly TRBD2 (6 bases). In germline, CDR1 is LNHNV, CDR2 YYDKDF (reference sequence). This CDR3 is 13 amino acids long. Trimming removed 2 bases at V and 10 bases at J, with 12 bases between. As DNA, the CDR3 is TGTGCCACCAGCAGAAGACTAGTCGACGAGCAGTTCTTC. This encodes CATSRRLVDEQFF.

A few counts support this clonotype. The chain joins TRBV5-4 to TRBJ2-5; the match to TRBD1 covers 10 bases. The V segment lost 5 bases and the J segment 5 bases; nucleotides outside the gene matches: 9. The CDR3 consists of 15 residues. Germline lookup yields CDR1 SGHNT and CDR2 YYREEE (reference sequence). The CDR3: CASRDGTGVVETQYF. DNA of the CDR3: TGTGCCAGCAGGGACGGGACAGGGGTGGTCGAGACCCAGTACTTC.

There are a few counts of this clonotype. CDR3 loop: CASGVSGNTIYF. The CDR3 coding sequence is TGTGCCAGCGGGGTCTCTGGAAACACCATATATTTT. The chain has TRBV30 and TRBJ1-3; D not certain. The germline V and J ends were trimmed by 8 bases and 0 bases, with 8 bases remaining between them. In germline, CDR1 is GTSNPN, CDR2 SVGIG (reference sequence). The CDR3 spans 12 residues.

This clonotype was found a few times. The chain couples TRBV15 to TRBJ1-1; D is uncertain. The V end lost 1 base, the J end lost 0 bases, and 3 bases lay between the germline ends. The CDR3 runs to 13 residues. Germline loops: CDR1 LNHNV, CDR2 YYDKDF (reference sequence). As DNA, the CDR3 is TGTGCCACCAGCAGAGCAGTGAACACTGAAGCTTTCTTT. Its translation: CATSRAVNTEAFF.

This clonotype was counted a few times. The chain carries TRBV4-1 and TRBJ2-5; unclear D gene. CDR1 and CDR2 (germline): MGHRA, YSYEKL. The CDR3 extends over 14 amino acids. V was cut by 4 bases and J by 5 bases, with 14 bases left in between. The CDR3: CASSPYSYGETQYF. The CDR3 nucleotides are TGCGCCAGCAGCCCTTACAGTTATGGGGAGACCCAGTACTTC.

The rearrangement links TRBV4-1 to TRBJ2-2, with TRBD1 identical over 12 bases. The germline V gene has CDR1 MGHRA and CDR2 YSYEKL. The CDR3 runs 20 residues. J lost 0 bases, V lost 4 bases, and 12 bases had no gene match. CDR3 loop: CASSPTLKGQGATNTGELFF. The CDR3 coding sequence is TGCGCCAGCAGCCCTACGTTGAAGGGACAGGGGGCTACGAACACCGGGGAGCTGTTTTTT.

This sequence joins TRBV6-5 and TRBJ1-3; unclear D gene. The length of the CDR3 is 16 residues. Trimming took 0 bases from V and 4 from J, leaving 13 bases between them. Germline CDR1 reads MNHEY; CDR2 reads SVGAGI. CDR3 sequence (DNA): TGTGCCAGCAGTTACTCGAGGCCAGCCCTCGGAAACACCATATATTTT. Protein: CASSYSRPALGNTIYF.

This clonotype was seen a few times. The chain carries TRBV20-1 and TRBJ1-1; D remains unclear. This CDR3 region has 14 residues. In germline, CDR1 is DFQATT, CDR2 SNEGSKA (reference sequence). Trimming took off 0 bases at V and 1 base at J, with 9 bases between the two ends. The CDR3: CSARDPTGNTEAFF. The DNA of the CDR3 is TGCAGTGCTAGAGATCCGACGGGGAACACTGAAGCTTTCTTT.

This chain links TRBV12-3 or TRBV12-4 with TRBJ1-1; tentative D call: TRBD1 (5 bases). The CDR3 length is 15 residues. The V end lost 7 bases, the J end lost 4 bases, and 19 bases lay between the germline ends. The CDR3 sequence is CASIRTFRTTTEAFF. The CDR3 DNA reads as TGTGCCAGCATCCGTACATTCCGGACAACCACTGAAGCTTTCTTT.

This clonotype was seen ten or more times. The chain uses TRBV6-2 or TRBV6-3 and TRBJ1-1; TRBD1 matches 8 bases. Germline CDR1 MNHEY, CDR2 SVGEGT. J was trimmed by 2 bases and V by 6 bases; bases with no gene match: 2. The CDR3 loop spans 13 amino acids. Written as DNA, the CDR3 is TGTGCCAGCAGGGACAGGGATAACACTGAAGCTTTCTTT. Its translation: CASRDRDNTEAFF.

At least ten counts were recorded for this clonotype. V and J are TRBV5-1 and TRBJ2-5; possibly TRBD1 for D (6 bases). V dropped 4 bases and J dropped 2 bases, with 12 bases sitting between them. This CDR3 has 14 amino acids. CDR1 is SGHRS, CDR2 YFSETQ, per germline. The CDR3 DNA reads TGCGCCAGCAGCCCGAGACAGGATCAAGAGACCCAGTACTTC. Translated: CASSPRQDQETQYF.

This clonotype was counted a few times. The J gene is TRBJ1-2, the V gene TRBV4-2; D gene ambiguous. The CDR3 contains 14 residues. The germline V gene has CDR1 LGHNA and CDR2 YNFKEQ. Trimming shortened V by 0 bases and J by 0 bases, and 5 bases separated the two germline ends. DNA of the CDR3: TGTGCCAGCAGCCAAGACGTAGCTAACTATGGCTACACCTTC. Translated, it gives CASSQDVANYGYTF.

This chain uses TRBV5-6 with TRBJ2-6, with 8 bases identical to TRBD1. This CDR3 region has 19 residues. Germline CDR1 SGHDT, CDR2 YYEEEE. V gave up 1 base and J gave up 0 bases; unmatched junction bases: 9. CDR3: CASSLFWTGPPSGANVLTF. Written as DNA, the CDR3 is TGTGCCAGCAGCTTGTTCTGGACAGGGCCCCCCTCTGGGGCCAACGTCCTGACTTTC.